Listed below are T cell receptor beta chains from one sample, sequenced in a study of cytomegalovirus exposure and HLA in healthy donors. The data were produced by immunoSEQ multiplex PCR, yet TCRdb's version contains in-frame clones alone and is incomplete. Found here are roughly 150,000 clones, 85% to 90% of them singletons; the top ten hold just under 9%. Sample: PBMCs. Receptors were obtained from a man between 18 and 35 years old in good health and CMV-seropositive. Each CDR3 is given with its conserved first and last residue. The D gene is left open where the match is weak. Where a row states a size, it is once, few, many or the class of an expanded clone; other rows omit it.

NA,NA,TRBJ1-1,TRBV9,TGTGCCAGCAGCGTAAGGCCGGACAAGAACACTGAAGCTTTCTTT,CASSVRPDKNTEAFF
NA,once,TRBJ1-3,TRBV6-5,TGTGCCAGCACCCAGGGGTATGGAAACACCATATATTTT,CASTQGYGNTIYF
NA,NA,TRBJ1-5,TRBV6-1,TGTGCCAGCAGTCTCCAGGGGCCCCAGCATTTT,CASSLQGPQHF
NA,few,TRBJ1-6,TRBV6-5,TGTGCCAGCAGCGCCTTATTCAGGGGCACTTCACCCCTCCACTTT,CASSALFRGTSPLHF
TRBD2,once,TRBJ2-2,TRBV18,TGTGCCAGCTCGACTAGCGGGAGAGGCGGGGAGCTGTTTTTT,CASSTSGRGGELFF
TRBD2,few,TRBJ2-2,TRBV9,TGTGCCAGCAGCCTCCTTAGCGGGTACAACACCGGGGAGCTGTTTTTT,CASSLLSGYNTGELFF
NA,NA,TRBJ2-7,TRBV6-5,TGTGCCAGCAGAATATTCGGTGGCTACGAGCAGTACTTC,CASRIFGGYEQYF
NA,once,TRBJ2-3,TRBV9,TGTGCCAGCAGCGTAAAACATATAGGGGCAGATACGCAGTATTTT,CASSVKHIGADTQYF
TRBD1,NA,TRBJ2-1,TRBV29-1,TGCAGCGTTTTGACAGGGGGCGCCTTCAATGAGCAGTTCTTC,CSVLTGGAFNEQFF
NA,NA,TRBJ1-1,TRBV6-5,TGTGCCAGCAGGAGGTTGAGGGTGAACACTGAAGCTTTCTTT,CASRRLRVNTEAFF
NA,NA,TRBJ2-5,TRBV30,TGTGCCTGGAACATCGGGGGGACCCAGTACTTC,CAWNIGGTQYF
TRBD1,few,TRBJ1-1,TRBV6-5,TGTGCCAGCAGTTCGGCGGGACAGGGCACTGAAGCTTTCTTT,CASSSAGQGTEAFF
NA,NA,TRBJ2-2,TRBV30,TGTGCCTGGAGTGTCGTGGGAGCTTACACCGGGGAGCTGTTTTTT,CAWSVVGAYTGELFF
TRBD1,NA,TRBJ2-2,TRBV9,TGTGCCAGCAGCGTAAGGGGACAGATCGACACCGGGGAGCTGTTTTTT,CASSVRGQIDTGELFF
NA,NA,TRBJ2-1,TRBV7-3,TGTGCCAGCAGCTTACTTGACAGTTCGAATGAGCAGTTCTTC,CASSLLDSSNEQFF
NA,NA,TRBJ1-5,TRBV27,TGTGCCAGCAGTTTAGACAGCAGAAGACAGCCCCAGCATTTT,CASSLDSRRQPQHF
TRBD2,NA,TRBJ2-5,TRBV5-6,TGTGCCAGCAGCTTGGCCCCGGCGGGGGGCCGGGAGACCCAGTACTTC,CASSLAPAGGRETQYF
TRBD2,NA,TRBJ2-3,TRBV19,TGTGCCAGTAGTATAGGAGCAGCGGGAGCGGATACGCAGTATTTT,CASSIGAAGADTQYF
TRBD2,NA,TRBJ2-7,TRBV9,TGTGCCAACCCCTCGGTAGCGGGAGACACCTACGAGCAGTACTTC,CANPSVAGDTYEQYF
TRBD1,NA,TRBJ2-7,TRBV15,TGTGCCACCAGCCCCTCAGCCGGACAGGGGGCGCCGGCTGGCGAGCAGTACTTC,CATSPSAGQGAPAGEQYF
TRBD2,NA,TRBJ2-7,TRBV5-4,TGTGCCAGCAGCTCGTCAGCGGGGCTAGCGCCCCACGAGCAGTACTTC,CASSSSAGLAPHEQYF
NA,NA,TRBJ2-1,TRBV6-1,TGTGCCAGCAGTGACCTACACAATGAGCAGTTCTTC,CASSDLHNEQFF
NA,NA,TRBJ1-6,TRBV7-9,TGTGCCAGCAGCTCCCAGGACTTCGGTTCTTCACCCCTCCACTTT,CASSSQDFGSSPLHF
NA,NA,TRBJ1-5,TRBV5-5,TGTGCCAGCAGCTTGGCCGCACAGAGCAATCAGCCCCAGCATTTT,CASSLAAQSNQPQHF
NA,NA,TRBJ1-1,TRBV29-1,TGCAGCTCAAGGGGACAGAACACTGAAGCTTTCTTT,CSSRGQNTEAFF
TRBD1,NA,TRBJ2-5,TRBV9,TGTGCCAGCAGCGTGTCGACAGGGGGCGCAGAGACCCAGTACTTC,CASSVSTGGAETQYF